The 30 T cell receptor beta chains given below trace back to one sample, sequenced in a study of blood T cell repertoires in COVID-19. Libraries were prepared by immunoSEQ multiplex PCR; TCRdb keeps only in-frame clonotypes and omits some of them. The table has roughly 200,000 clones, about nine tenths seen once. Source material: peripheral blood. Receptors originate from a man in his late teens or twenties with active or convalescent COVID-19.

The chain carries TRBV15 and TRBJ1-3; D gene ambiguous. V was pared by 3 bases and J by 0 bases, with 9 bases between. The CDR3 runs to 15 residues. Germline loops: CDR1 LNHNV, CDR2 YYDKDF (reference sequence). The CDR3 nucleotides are TGTGCCACCAGCAGGGAGACGGTCTCTGGAAACACCATATATTTT. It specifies CATSRETVSGNTIYF.

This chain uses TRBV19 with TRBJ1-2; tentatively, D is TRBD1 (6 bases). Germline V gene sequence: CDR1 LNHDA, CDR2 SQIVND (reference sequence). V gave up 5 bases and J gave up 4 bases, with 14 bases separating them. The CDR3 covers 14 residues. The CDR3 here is CASSYRVGVYGYTF. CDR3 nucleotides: TGTGCCAGTAGTTACAGGGTCGGTGTCTATGGCTACACCTTC.

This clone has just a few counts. The CDR3 region has the DNA TGCGCCAGCAGCTTGGTGCGGCGAACGAACACTGAAGCTTTCTTT. Encoded protein: CASSLVRRTNTEAFF. The genes are TRBV5-1 and TRBJ1-1; the D is unclear. This CDR3 has 15 amino acids. The germline V gene has CDR1 SGHRS and CDR2 YFSETQ. The V end lost 0 bases, the J end lost 1 base, and 10 bases lay between the germline ends.

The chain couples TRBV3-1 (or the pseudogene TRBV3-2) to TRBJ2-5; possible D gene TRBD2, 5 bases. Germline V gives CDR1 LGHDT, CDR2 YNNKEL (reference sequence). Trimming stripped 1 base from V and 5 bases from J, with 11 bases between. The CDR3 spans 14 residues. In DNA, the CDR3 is TGTGCCAGCAGCCAAGGGGAGCGAGGGGAGACCCAGTACTTC. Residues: CASSQGERGETQYF.

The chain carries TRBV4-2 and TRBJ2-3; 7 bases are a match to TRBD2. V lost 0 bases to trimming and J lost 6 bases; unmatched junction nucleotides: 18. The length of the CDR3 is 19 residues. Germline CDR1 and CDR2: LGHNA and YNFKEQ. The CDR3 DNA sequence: TGTGCCAGCAGCCAAGATCTCAAGTTGGCTAGCGGCCGAAGTGATACGCAGTATTTT. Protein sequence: CASSQDLKLASGRSDTQYF.

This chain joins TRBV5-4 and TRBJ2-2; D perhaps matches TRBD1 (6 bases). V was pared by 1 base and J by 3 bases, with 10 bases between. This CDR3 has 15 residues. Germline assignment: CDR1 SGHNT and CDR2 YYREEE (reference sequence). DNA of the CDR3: TGTGCCAGCAGCTTGCCAGGGGCGCACACCGGGGAGCTGTTTTTT. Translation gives CASSLPGAHTGELFF.

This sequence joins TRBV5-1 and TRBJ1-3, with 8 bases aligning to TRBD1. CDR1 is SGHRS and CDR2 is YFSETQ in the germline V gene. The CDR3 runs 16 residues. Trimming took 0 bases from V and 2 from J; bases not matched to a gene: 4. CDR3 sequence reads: CASSLATGVTGNTIYF. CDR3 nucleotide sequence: TGCGCCAGCAGCTTGGCGACAGGGGTCACTGGAAACACCATATATTTT.

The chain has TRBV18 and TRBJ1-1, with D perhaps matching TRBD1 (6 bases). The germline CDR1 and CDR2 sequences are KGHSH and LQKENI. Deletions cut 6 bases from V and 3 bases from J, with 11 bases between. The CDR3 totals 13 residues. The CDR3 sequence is CASSEGGDTEAFF. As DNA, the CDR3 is TGTGCCAGCTCCGAGGGGGGGGACACTGAAGCTTTCTTT.

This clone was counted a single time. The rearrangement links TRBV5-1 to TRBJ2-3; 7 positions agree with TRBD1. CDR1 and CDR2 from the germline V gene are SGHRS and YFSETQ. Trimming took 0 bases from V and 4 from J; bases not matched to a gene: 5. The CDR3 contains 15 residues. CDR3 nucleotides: TGCGCCAGCAGCTTGGTCCAGACAGGGTCAGATACGCAGTATTTT. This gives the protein CASSLVQTGSDTQYF.

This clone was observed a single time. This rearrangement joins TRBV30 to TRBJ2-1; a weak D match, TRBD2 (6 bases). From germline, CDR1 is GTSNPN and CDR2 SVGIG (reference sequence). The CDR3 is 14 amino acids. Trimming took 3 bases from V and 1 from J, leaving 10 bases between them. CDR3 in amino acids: CAWSGRGSYNEQFF. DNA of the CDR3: TGTGCCTGGAGCGGGAGAGGATCCTACAATGAGCAGTTCTTC.

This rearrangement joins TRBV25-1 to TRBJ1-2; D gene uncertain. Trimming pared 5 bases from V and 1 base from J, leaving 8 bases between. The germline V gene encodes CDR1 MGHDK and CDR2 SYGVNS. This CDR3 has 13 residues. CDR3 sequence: CASSLDYNYGYTF. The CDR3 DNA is TGTGCCAGCAGTTTGGACTATAACTATGGCTACACCTTC.

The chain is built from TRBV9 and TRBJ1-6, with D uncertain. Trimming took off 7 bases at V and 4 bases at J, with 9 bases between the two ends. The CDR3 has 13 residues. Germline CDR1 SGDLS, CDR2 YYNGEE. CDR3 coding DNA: TGTGCCAGCCAACGAGGGTATAATTCACCCCTCCACTTT. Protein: CASQRGYNSPLHF.

The DNA for the CDR3 is TGTGCCAGCAGCCCCGGGGGGGGGCCGGCTGAAGCTTTCTTT. Protein product: CASSPGGGPAEAFF. The rearrangement joins TRBV5-8 to TRBJ1-1; D might be TRBD1 (6 bases). Germline CDR1 is SGHTS and CDR2 is YDEGEE. This CDR3 spans 14 amino acids. V gave up 4 bases and J gave up 6 bases, with 16 bases separating them.

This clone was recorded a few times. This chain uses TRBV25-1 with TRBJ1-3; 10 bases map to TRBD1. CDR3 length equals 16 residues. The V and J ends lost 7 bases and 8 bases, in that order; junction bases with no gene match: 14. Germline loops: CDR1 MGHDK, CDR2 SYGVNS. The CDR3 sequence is CASTSPSGTGVYTIYF. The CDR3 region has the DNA TGTGCCAGCACCTCACCTTCCGGGACAGGGGTATACACCATATATTTT. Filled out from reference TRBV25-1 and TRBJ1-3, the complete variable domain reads EADIYQTPRYLVIGTGKKITLECSQTMGHDKMYWYQQDPGMELHLIHYSYGVNSTEKGDLSSESTVSRIRTEHFPLTLESARPSHTSQYLCASTSPSGTGVYTIYFGEGSWLTVV.

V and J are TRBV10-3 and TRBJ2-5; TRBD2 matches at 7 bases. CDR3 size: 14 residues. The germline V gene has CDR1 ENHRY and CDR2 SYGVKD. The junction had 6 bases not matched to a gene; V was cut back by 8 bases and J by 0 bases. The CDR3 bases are TGTGCCATCGGTCCTAGCGGAGACCAAGAGACCCAGTACTTC. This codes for CAIGPSGDQETQYF.

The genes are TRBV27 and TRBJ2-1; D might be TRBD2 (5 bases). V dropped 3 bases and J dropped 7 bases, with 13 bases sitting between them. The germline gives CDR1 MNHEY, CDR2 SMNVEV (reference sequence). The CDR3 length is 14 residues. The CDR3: CASSFSTAANEQFF. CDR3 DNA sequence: TGTGCCAGCAGTTTCTCAACAGCGGCTAATGAGCAGTTCTTC.

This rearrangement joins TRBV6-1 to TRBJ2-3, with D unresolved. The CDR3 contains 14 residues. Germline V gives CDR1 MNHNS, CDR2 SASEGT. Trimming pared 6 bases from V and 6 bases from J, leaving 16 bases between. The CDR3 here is CASSPTPGRDTQYF. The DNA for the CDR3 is TGTGCCAGCAGCCCCACGCCAGGCCGGGATACGCAGTATTTT.

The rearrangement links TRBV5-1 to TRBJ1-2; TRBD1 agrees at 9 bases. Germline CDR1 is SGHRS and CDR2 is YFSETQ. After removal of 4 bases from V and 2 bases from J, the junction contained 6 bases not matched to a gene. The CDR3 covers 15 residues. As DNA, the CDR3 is TGCGCCAGCAGCCGGGAAGGGACAGGGAACTATGGCTACACCTTC. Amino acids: CASSREGTGNYGYTF.

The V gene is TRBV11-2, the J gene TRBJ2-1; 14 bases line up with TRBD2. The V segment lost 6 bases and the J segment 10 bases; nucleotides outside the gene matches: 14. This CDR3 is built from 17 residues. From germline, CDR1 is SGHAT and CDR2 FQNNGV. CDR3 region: CASRAVVTSGGAGEQFF. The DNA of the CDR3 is TGTGCCAGCAGAGCAGTAGTGACTAGCGGGGGGGCCGGGGAGCAGTTCTTC.

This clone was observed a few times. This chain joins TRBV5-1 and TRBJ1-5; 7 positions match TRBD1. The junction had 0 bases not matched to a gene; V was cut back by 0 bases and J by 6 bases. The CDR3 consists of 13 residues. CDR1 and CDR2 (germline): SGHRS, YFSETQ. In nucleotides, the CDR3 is TGCGCCAGCAGCTTGGCAGGGGGTCAGCCCCAGCATTTT. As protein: CASSLAGGQPQHF.

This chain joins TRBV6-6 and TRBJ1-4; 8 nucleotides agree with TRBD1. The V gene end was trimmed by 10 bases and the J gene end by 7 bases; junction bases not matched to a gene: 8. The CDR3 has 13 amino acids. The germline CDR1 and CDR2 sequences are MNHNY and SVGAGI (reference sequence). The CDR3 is CATGRTGIEKLFF. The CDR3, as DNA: TGTGCCACCGGGCGGACAGGGATTGAAAAACTGTTTTTT.

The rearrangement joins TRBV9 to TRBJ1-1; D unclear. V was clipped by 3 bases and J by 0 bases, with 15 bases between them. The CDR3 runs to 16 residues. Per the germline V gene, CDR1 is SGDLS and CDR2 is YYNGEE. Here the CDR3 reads CASSAPSELMNTEAFF. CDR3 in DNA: TGTGCCAGCAGCGCTCCCTCGGAGCTGATGAACACTGAAGCTTTCTTT. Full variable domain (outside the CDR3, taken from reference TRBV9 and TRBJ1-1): DSGVTQTPKHLITATGQRVTLRCSPRSGDLSVYWYQQSLDQGLQFLIQYYNGEERAKGNILERFSAQQFPDLHSELNLSSLELGDSALYFCASSAPSELMNTEAFFGQGTRLTVV.

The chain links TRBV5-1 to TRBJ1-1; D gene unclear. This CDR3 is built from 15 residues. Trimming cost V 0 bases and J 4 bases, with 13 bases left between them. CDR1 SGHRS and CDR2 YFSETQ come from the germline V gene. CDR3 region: CASSLEAGSGTEAFF. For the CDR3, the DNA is TGCGCCAGCAGCTTGGAGGCTGGGAGTGGCACTGAAGCTTTCTTT.

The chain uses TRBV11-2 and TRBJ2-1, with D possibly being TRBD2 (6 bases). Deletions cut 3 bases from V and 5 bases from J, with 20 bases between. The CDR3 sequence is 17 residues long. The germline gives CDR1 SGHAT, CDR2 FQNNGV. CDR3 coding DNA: TGTGCCAGCAGCTTTCTAGTCCGGGGGAGATCTAACAATGAGCAGTTCTTC. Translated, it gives CASSFLVRGRSNNEQFF.

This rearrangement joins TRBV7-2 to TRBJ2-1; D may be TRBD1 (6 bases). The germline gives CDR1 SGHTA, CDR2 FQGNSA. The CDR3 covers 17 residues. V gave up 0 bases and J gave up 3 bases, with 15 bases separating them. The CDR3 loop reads CASSLASDARGYNEQFF. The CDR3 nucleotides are TGTGCCAGCAGCTTAGCCTCCGACGCCAGGGGCTACAATGAGCAGTTCTTC.

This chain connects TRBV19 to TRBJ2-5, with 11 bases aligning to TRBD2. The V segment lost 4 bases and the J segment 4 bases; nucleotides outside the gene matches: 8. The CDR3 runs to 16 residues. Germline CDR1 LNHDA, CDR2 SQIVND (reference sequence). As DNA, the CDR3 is TGTGCCAGTAGTACAACACTAGCGGGAGTTCGAGAGACCCAGTACTTC. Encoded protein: CASSTTLAGVRETQYF.

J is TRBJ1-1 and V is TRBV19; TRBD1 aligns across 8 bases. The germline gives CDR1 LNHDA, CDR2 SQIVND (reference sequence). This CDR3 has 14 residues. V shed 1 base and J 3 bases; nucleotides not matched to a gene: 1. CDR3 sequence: CASSIGTGHTEAFF. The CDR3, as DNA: TGTGCCAGTAGTATAGGGACAGGGCACACTGAAGCTTTCTTT.

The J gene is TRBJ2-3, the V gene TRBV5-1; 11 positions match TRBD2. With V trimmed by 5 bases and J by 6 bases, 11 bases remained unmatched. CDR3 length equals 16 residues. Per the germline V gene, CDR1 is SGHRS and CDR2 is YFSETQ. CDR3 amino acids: CASRPQLAGETDTQYF. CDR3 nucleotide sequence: TGCGCCAGCAGACCCCAACTAGCGGGAGAGACGGATACGCAGTATTTT.

The CDR3 loop is CASSTGTGVYPGELFF. DNA of the CDR3: TGTGCCAGTAGCACCGGGACAGGGGTTTATCCCGGGGAGCTGTTTTTT. The V call is TRBV19, the J call TRBJ2-2, with TRBD1 matching over 10 bases. Per germline, CDR1 LNHDA and CDR2 SQIVND (reference sequence). This CDR3 region has 16 residues. After removal of 6 bases from V and 6 bases from J, the junction contained 10 bases not matched to a gene.

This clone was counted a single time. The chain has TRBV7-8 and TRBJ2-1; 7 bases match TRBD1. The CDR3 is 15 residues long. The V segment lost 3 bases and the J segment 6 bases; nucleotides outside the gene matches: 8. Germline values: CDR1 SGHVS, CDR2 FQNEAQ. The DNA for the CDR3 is TGTGCCAGCAGCTTCAACAGGGGCAGGCTCAATGAGCAGTTCTTC. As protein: CASSFNRGRLNEQFF.